The 20 T cell receptor beta chains given below trace back to one sample, sequenced in a study of blood T cell repertoires in COVID-19 (dated by TCRdb to the early 2020s). Libraries were constructed by the immunoSEQ multiplex PCR assay. The table was pulled from immuneACCESS by TCRdb, which kept in-frame rearrangements only. Such tables lose some clones; where checked, under half of the loss comes from unresolved V genes, and the rest has no known cause. The sample table records 61,000 or so clones; more than 65% of these occur just once. Less than 7% of the sample comes from the top ten. Sequences were obtained from peripheral blood. The source of these receptors is a woman between 70 and 85 years old with acute or convalescent COVID-19.

This clone turned up a few times. The rearrangement joins TRBV5-5 to TRBJ2-7, with D tentatively TRBD2 (5 bases). Deletions cut 3 bases from V and 3 bases from J, with 19 bases between. This CDR3 is built from 16 residues. CDR1 is SGHKS, CDR2 YYEKEE, per germline (reference sequence). In nucleotides, the CDR3 is TGTGCCAGCAGCTCCGGCCGAGGGTTCATCGGCTACGAGCAGTACTTC. Amino acids: CASSSGRGFIGYEQYF. Filled out from reference TRBV5-5 and TRBJ2-7, the complete variable domain reads DAGVTQSPTHLIKTRGQQVTLRCSPISGHKSVSWYQQVLGQGPQFIFQYYEKEERGRGNFPDRFSARQFPNYSSELNVNALLLGDSALYLCASSSGRGFIGYEQYFGPGTRLTVT.

This clone was picked up one time. The chain employs TRBV6-2 or TRBV6-3 and TRBJ2-7; 7 bases match TRBD1. V lost 5 bases to trimming and J lost 5 bases; unmatched junction nucleotides: 6. There are 13 residues in the CDR3. Germline CDR1 and CDR2: MNHEY and SVGEGT. The DNA for the CDR3 is TGTGCCAGCAGTCCACTCGGACAGGACGAGCAGTACTTC. Protein sequence: CASSPLGQDEQYF.

The V and J genes are TRBV6-5 and TRBJ2-7; TRBD1 matches at 8 bases. Per the germline V gene, CDR1 is MNHEY and CDR2 is SVGAGI. Trimming removed 6 bases from V and 0 bases from J; junction bases left unmatched: 4. This CDR3 region has 14 residues. The DNA of the CDR3 is TGTGCCAGCAGCAGGACAGGGATCTCCTACGAGCAGTACTTC. This translates into CASSRTGISYEQYF.

This chain connects TRBV3-1 (or the pseudogene TRBV3-2) to TRBJ2-3; TRBD1 might be the D (6 bases). Trimming cost V 1 base and J 7 bases, with 15 bases left between them. The CDR3 consists of 15 residues. CDR1 LGHDT and CDR2 YNNKEL come from the germline V gene (reference sequence). In DNA, the CDR3 is TGTGCCAGCAGCCAAGCAGGGGCAACTACTAATACGCAGTATTTT. Translated: CASSQAGATTNTQYF.

The rearrangement links TRBV7-9 to TRBJ2-2; unclear D gene. The CDR3 has 12 residues. Germline V gives CDR1 SEHNR, CDR2 FQNEAQ (reference sequence). Trimming removed 8 bases from V and 1 base from J, with 5 bases in between. DNA of the CDR3: TGTGCCAGCGACTTGAACACCGGGGAGCTGTTTTTT. The encoded protein is CASDLNTGELFF. The full variable domain, completed using reference TRBV7-9 and TRBJ2-2, is DTGVSQNPRHKITKRGQNVTFRCDPISEHNRLYWYRQTLGQGPEFLTYFQNEAQLEKSRLLSDRFSAERPKGSFSTLEIQRTEQGDSAMYLCASDLNTGELFFGEGSRLTVL.

This clone was found once. The chain joins TRBV5-3 to TRBJ2-3, with TRBD2 identical over 9 bases. TRBV5-3 carries the ORF label, with uncertain function. This CDR3 contains 18 residues. The J segment lost 6 bases and the V segment lost 1 base, leaving 15 bases of the junction unmatched. The CDR3 coding sequence is TGTGCCAGAAGCTTGCGGGGTGGCGGGGGGGCCAATGGCGATACGCAGTATTTT. Amino acid sequence: CARSLRGGGGANGDTQYF.

The table lists this clone with a count of one. The rearrangement uses TRBV24-1 and TRBJ1-4; 7 nucleotides agree with TRBD1. Germline V gives CDR1 KGHDR, CDR2 SFDVKD. V was pared by 7 bases and J by 5 bases, with 6 bases of the junction left unmatched. The CDR3 covers 14 residues. The CDR3 here is CATSRDSWNEKLFF. For the CDR3, the DNA is TGTGCCACCAGCCGGGACAGCTGGAATGAAAAACTGTTTTTT.

The genes are TRBV18 and TRBJ1-1; 7 nucleotides match TRBD1. The CDR3 covers 16 residues. Looked up from germline, CDR1 is KGHSH and CDR2 is LQKENI. Losses at the gene ends were 4 bases for V and 0 bases for J; bases not matched to a gene: 8. The CDR3 loop is CASSQNSGTVNTEAFF. The CDR3 DNA sequence: TGTGCCAGCTCACAAAATTCCGGGACAGTGAACACTGAAGCTTTCTTT.

V and J are TRBV5-4 and TRBJ2-3, with 8 bases that match TRBD2. The CDR3 runs 15 residues. CDR1 and CDR2 (germline): SGHNT, YYREEE (reference sequence). V lost 6 bases and J lost 0; bases outside the gene matches: 6. The CDR3 sequence is CASTTGGPSTDTQYF. For the CDR3, the DNA is TGTGCCAGCACTACGGGGGGGCCTAGCACAGATACGCAGTATTTT.

This chain connects TRBV15 to TRBJ2-7; 13 bases line up with TRBD2. V shed 4 bases and J 4 bases; nucleotides not matched to a gene: 7. The CDR3 loop spans 16 amino acids. CDR1 is LNHNV and CDR2 is YYDKDF in the germline V gene (reference sequence). CDR3 in amino acids: CATSTGTSGALYEQYF. The CDR3 nucleotides are TGTGCCACCAGCACCGGGACTAGCGGGGCATTATACGAGCAGTACTTC.

The chain uses TRBV29-1 and TRBJ2-5; a weak D match, TRBD2 (5 bases). This CDR3 spans 12 amino acids. Germline CDR1 reads SQVTM; CDR2 reads ANQGSEA. V gave up 7 bases and J gave up 3 bases, with 12 bases separating them. DNA for the CDR3: TGCAGCGCGCTTAGCGCCGAAGAGACCCAGTACTTC. As protein: CSALSAEETQYF.

J is TRBJ2-3 and V is TRBV6-4, with 7 bases matching TRBD2. The CDR3 length is 15 residues. The junction had 8 bases not matched to a gene; V was cut back by 6 bases and J by 2 bases. Germline CDR1 reads MRHNA; CDR2 reads SNTAGT. The CDR3 bases are TGTGCCAGCAGGTATAGCGGGTGTTTCACAGATACGCAGTATTTT. Translating it yields CASRYSGCFTDTQYF.

CDR3: CASRQTGSGTQYF. The CDR3 bases are TGTGCCAGCAGACAGACAGGGTCTGGGACCCAGTACTTC. The genes are TRBV6-5 and TRBJ2-5; 7 bases are shared with TRBD1. Germline CDR1 is MNHEY and CDR2 is SVGAGI. Unmatched junction bases numbered 8, after V lost 6 bases and J lost 7 bases. This CDR3 has 13 residues.

The chain employs TRBV10-1 and TRBJ2-3; 9 nucleotides align to TRBD2. The CDR3 length is 16 residues. With V trimmed by 2 bases and J by 7 bases, 10 bases remained unmatched. In germline, CDR1 is WNHNN, CDR2 SYGVQD (reference sequence). CDR3: CASSEGGAGGPNTQYF. CDR3 nucleotides: TGCGCCAGCAGTGAGGGGGGAGCGGGGGGCCCCAATACGCAGTATTTT.

About this clone: The germline gene is not matched at one end of the junction; a read error may be the cause. V gene TRBV7-7 combines with J gene TRBJ2-7; 10 bases align to TRBD1. There are 14 residues in the CDR3. In germline, CDR1 is SSHAT, CDR2 FNYEAQ (reference sequence). Here the CDR3 reads CASSPGTGEGEQYF. CDR3 nucleotide sequence: TGTGCTAGCAGCCCCGGGACAGGGGAAGGAGAGCAGTACTTC.

The J gene is TRBJ2-3, the V gene TRBV19; TRBD2 is a possible D gene (6 bases). Germline V lookup: CDR1 LNHDA, CDR2 SQIVND (reference sequence). The CDR3 sequence is 15 residues long. Trimming removed 7 bases from V and 2 bases from J, with 16 bases in between. CDR3 in DNA: TGTGCCAGTACGGCGGGGTTGATATCCACAGATACGCAGTATTTT. As protein: CASTAGLISTDTQYF.

This chain links TRBV5-1 with TRBJ2-1; D is ambiguous. Germline V lookup: CDR1 SGHRS, CDR2 YFSETQ. There are 14 residues in the CDR3. Trimming took off 0 bases at V and 7 bases at J, with 11 bases between the two ends. Written as DNA, the CDR3 is TGCGCCAGCAGCTTGGAGACTCATGGTAATGAGCAGTTCTTC. Protein product: CASSLETHGNEQFF.

The chain is built from TRBV7-9 and TRBJ1-1; maybe TRBD1 (6 bases). With 5 bases removed from V and 1 base from J, the gap between germline ends came to 14 bases. The V gene's germline CDR1 is SEHNR and CDR2 FQNEAQ (reference sequence). This CDR3 is 15 amino acids long. In nucleotides, the CDR3 is TGTGCCAGCAGCCTCCGACAGGCCGGGAACACTGAAGCTTTCTTT. As protein: CASSLRQAGNTEAFF.

V is TRBV2 and J is TRBJ1-2; perhaps TRBD1 as D (5 bases). V shed 8 bases and J shed 4 bases, with 14 bases lying between them. This CDR3 region has 13 residues. Per the germline V gene, CDR1 is SNHLY and CDR2 is FYNNEI. This chain's CDR3 is CASERDRSYGYTF. CDR3 sequence (DNA): TGTGCCAGCGAGCGAGACAGAAGCTATGGCTACACCTTC.

V is TRBV24-1 and J is TRBJ2-2; 8 nucleotides match TRBD2. The CDR3 spans 14 residues. Germline V gene lookup returns CDR1 KGHDR and CDR2 SFDVKD. The ends lost 4 bases at V and 6 bases at J; junction bases unmatched: 3. CDR3 region: CATSDTSGSGELFF. The DNA for the CDR3 is TGTGCCACCAGTGACACTAGCGGTTCCGGGGAGCTGTTTTTT.